This T cell receptor beta chain was retrieved from a study of blood T cell repertoires in COVID-19 (dated by TCRdb to 2018 to 2021). Concerning the study at large: Samples from collaborators originated in the United States, Italy and Spain and spanned both the acute and convalescent phases of COVID-19. The samples were drawn from two sources: the first 160 participants of the ongoing ImmuneRACE study, and fewer than 1,500 subjects contributed by 6 global collaborators. The repertoires were released in a freely available public database meant as a resource for research on the immune response to SARS-CoV-2. Deeply sampled blood TCRbeta repertoires from subjects exposed to, actively infected with, or recovered from COVID-19 were included in the dataset. A de-identified subject ID, COVID-19 status, age in years and sex were almost always included in the sample metadata. Where available, HLA class I and class II types were obtained from metadata supplied by the sample provider rather than from assay-based typing. The prospective study material was composed of cDNA or gDNA derived from T cells, B-cell-depleted T cells, or PBMCs.

Whole blood was collected in K2EDTA tubes by collaborating institutions according to the institutions' own protocols. Collaborator samples were shipped for TCRbeta analysis as frozen whole blood, isolated PBMCs, or DNA extracted from either sample type. Points the paper makes about the study in general: How much clinical and demographic metadata was included differed by source and by participant, and the metadata was provided uncurated.

As for this clone: Its antigen is currently not known. One base away there is no much larger clone; base qualities are not given.

TCRbeta CDR3 regions were amplified from genomic DNA by means of the immunoSEQ Assay, a bias-controlled multiplex PCR. In the paper's pipeline: The number of nucleated cells in each sample was estimated from the amplification of reference gene primers within the assay. To quantify the absolute abundance of each unique TCRbeta CDR3 rearrangement, sequence reads were collapsed and filtered. For each sample, productive Simpson clonality was calculated by taking the square root of Simpson's diversity index across productive rearrangements. This immuneACCESS table, as held by TCRdb, lists in-frame sequences with V and J called but not all clones. Of the missing ones, under half trace to an unresolved V gene in checked studies; the others have no known cause. D and trimming come from the DNA, and the V and J calls and clone size come from that table. Here the sample has about 120,000 clones; approximately 87% occur a single time. Together, the top ten hold about 2.1% of the sample.

Material for sequencing was peripheral blood. This TCR was sampled from a woman in her 50s with acute or convalescent COVID-19.

Read as DNA, the sequence is TGTGCCAGCAACCCGGGGGGCGCCTATGGCTACACCTTC. This gives the protein CASNPGGAYGYTF. Recombination linked TRBV11-3 to TRBJ1-2; TRBD1 is a possible D gene, resting on 6 matching bases. The germline V gene specifies SGHNT as CDR1 and YENEEA as CDR2. Relative to germline, V is 7 bases shorter and J is 4 bases shorter, with 13 bases between their ends. The CDR3 covers 13 residues, taking in both the cysteine and the phenylalanine. Here the CDR3 DNA is all that survives: 39 bases in frame from base 1.